The rows below give T cell receptor beta chains drawn from one sample of a study of blood T cell repertoires in COVID-19. This table comes from immunoSEQ multiplex PCR, and its TCRdb copy is limited to in-frame clones, with some not included. The table shows a few hundred thousand clones, with approximately 90% occurring only once. The sequenced material came from peripheral blood. These receptors all come from a woman aged 60-70 years with acute or convalescent COVID-19. CDR3s include the opening cysteine and the closing phenylalanine or tryptophan. The D gene is left open where the match is weak. Size is stated for part of the rows, as once, few or many counts, or as a class when the clone is expanded.

>TRBV10-3|TRBJ2-5|NA|TRBD1
CAISGQGQETQYF
TGTGCCATCAGTGGACAGGGCCAAGAGACCCAGTACTTC
>TRBV19|TRBJ1-2|NA|NA
CASSGRDWNTF
TGTGCCAGTAGTGGCCGGGACTGGAACACCTTC
>TRBV2|TRBJ1-1|few|TRBD1
CASSSTGVTEAFF
TGTGCCAGCAGCTCTACAGGGGTAACTGAAGCTTTCTTT
>TRBV7-2|TRBJ1-2|NA|TRBD1
CASSSQGGGEGYTF
TGTGCCAGCAGCTCCCAGGGGGGCGGGGAAGGCTACACCTTC
>TRBV9|TRBJ2-1|NA|TRBD1
CASSGLPGQGVWEQFF
TGTGCCAGCAGCGGCCTCCCAGGACAGGGGGTTTGGGAGCAGTTCTTC
>TRBV10-3|TRBJ2-7|NA|NA
CATTSNRGGLGEQYF
TGTGCCACCACCTCTAATAGGGGGGGTTTAGGAGAGCAGTACTTC
>TRBV19|TRBJ1-3|NA|NA
CASMERQYSGNTIYF
TGTGCCAGTATGGAACGACAGTACTCTGGAAACACCATATATTTT
>TRBV27|TRBJ1-5|NA|TRBD1
CASRWTGDLKGDGDQPQHF
TGTGCCAGCAGGTGGACAGGGGATTTAAAGGGGGATGGGGATCAGCCCCAGCATTTT
>TRBV25-1|TRBJ2-5|NA|TRBD2
CASGGTSRQETQYF
TGTGCCAGCGGGGGGACTAGCCGCCAAGAGACCCAGTACTTC
>TRBV27|TRBJ2-1|NA|TRBD2
CASSPRTSRNEQFF
TGTGCCAGCAGTCCTAGGACTAGTAGGAATGAGCAGTTCTTC